This entry lists 27 T cell receptor beta chains sequenced from one sample in a study of technical replicates of blood from a few donors. Profiled with immunoSEQ multiplex PCR; TCRdb holds only in-frame clones, not every one. Found here are some 64,000 clones, approximately 86% of them singletons; the top ten hold about 5.1%. Sequenced sample: PBMCs. The receptors originated from a human donor in good health. Some clones in this sample may be carry-over from other donors' samples.

CDR3 bases: TGTGCCAGCAGCCTTGGACTAGCTTCCTACGAGCAGTACTTC. It encodes CASSLGLASYEQYF. V usage is TRBV9 and J usage is TRBJ2-7; 8 bases align to TRBD2. With 4 bases clipped from V and 1 base from J, the junction kept 4 bases outside the gene matches. Looked up from germline, CDR1 is SGDLS and CDR2 is YYNGEE. The CDR3 sequence is 14 residues long.

This clone was recorded once. The chain combines TRBV18 with TRBJ2-7, with 10 nucleotides matching TRBD1. Losses at the gene ends were 3 bases for V and 6 bases for J; bases not matched to a gene: 5. The CDR3 is made up of 14 amino acids. Germline V lookup: CDR1 KGHSH, CDR2 LQKENI. The CDR3 is CASSPGTGAGEQYF. DNA of the CDR3: TGTGCCAGCTCACCTGGGACAGGGGCGGGCGAGCAGTACTTC.

This clone was picked up a small number of times. The rearrangement joins TRBV30 to TRBJ1-1; 7 bases are a match to TRBD1. CDR1 is GTSNPN and CDR2 is SVGIG in the germline V gene (reference sequence). V shed 2 bases, J shed 3 bases, and the junction held 3 bases outside the gene matches. This CDR3 contains 13 residues. The DNA of the CDR3 is TGTGCCTGGAGTATAACAGGGGACACTGAAGCTTTCTTT. Encoded protein: CAWSITGDTEAFF.

This clone occurred a few times. The chain uses TRBV4-3 and TRBJ1-1; TRBD1 agrees at 7 bases. CDR3 length equals 13 residues. Looked up from germline, CDR1 is LGHNA and CDR2 is YSLEER. The ends lost 6 bases at V and 5 bases at J; junction bases unmatched: 6. For the CDR3, the DNA is TGCGCCAGCAGTGACAGGGTGGGGACTGAAGCTTTCTTT. Translated: CASSDRVGTEAFF.

The chain couples TRBV7-2 to TRBJ1-1; D gene ambiguous. Trimming stripped 1 base from V and 6 bases from J, with 9 bases between. Germline lookup yields CDR1 SGHTA and CDR2 FQGNSA. This CDR3 region has 13 residues. The CDR3 coding sequence is TGTGCCAGCAGCTTAGAATCGAGGGCTGAAGCTTTCTTT. This codes for CASSLESRAEAFF. The whole variable domain, remainder taken from reference TRBV7-2 and TRBJ1-1, is GAGVSQSPSNKVTEKGKDVELRCDPISGHTALYWYRQSLGQGLEFLIYFQGNSAPDKSGLPSDRFSAERTGGSVSTLTIQRTQQEDSAVYLCASSLESRAEAFFGQGTRLTVV.

The J gene is TRBJ2-2, the V gene TRBV7-2, with D perhaps matching TRBD1 (6 bases). V lost 1 base and J 5 bases, leaving 11 bases between the germline ends. The CDR3 has 15 amino acids. Germline loops: CDR1 SGHTA, CDR2 FQGNSA. The CDR3 DNA follows: TGTGCCAGCAGCTTAGTCCACAGGGTGACCGGGGAGCTGTTTTTT. Amino acids: CASSLVHRVTGELFF.

The rearrangement links TRBV2 to TRBJ1-4; TRBD1 might be the D (5 bases). The CDR3 has 13 amino acids. Germline CDR1 and CDR2: SNHLY and FYNNEI. The CDR3 is CATSGTGNEKLFF. CDR3 nucleotide sequence: TGTGCGACAAGCGGGACGGGTAATGAAAAACTGTTTTTT.

The rearrangement uses TRBV14 and TRBJ1-2; tentatively, D is TRBD1 (6 bases). CDR3 length: 14 amino acids. Trimming shortened V by 7 bases and J by 2 bases, and 14 bases separated the two germline ends. CDR1 and CDR2 (germline): SGHDN, FVKESK. The CDR3 nucleotides are TGTGCCAGCAAGTCGGCGGGGGCCAACTATGGCTACACCTTC. It encodes CASKSAGANYGYTF.

This chain connects TRBV7-2 to TRBJ2-1; the match to TRBD2 covers 12 bases. This CDR3 has 16 amino acids. CDR1 SGHTA and CDR2 FQGNSA come from the germline V gene. V gave up 2 bases and J gave up 9 bases; unmatched junction bases: 8. The CDR3 DNA follows: TGTGCCAGCAGCTTAAGACTAGCGGGAGTATTGGGTGAGCAGTTCTTC. Translated, it gives CASSLRLAGVLGEQFF.

This clone was seen more than once but under ten times. The DNA for the CDR3 is TGTGCCAGCAGCTTAGGGAGGTCCTACGAGCAGTACTTC. Protein sequence: CASSLGRSYEQYF. The genes are TRBV7-2 and TRBJ2-7; D possibly corresponds to TRBD2 (5 bases). V was pared by 1 base and J by 1 base, with 5 bases between. The CDR3 sequence is 13 residues long. The germline CDR1 and CDR2 sequences are SGHTA and FQGNSA.

The chain joins TRBV5-5 to TRBJ1-5; perhaps TRBD1 as D (5 bases). Trimming stripped 1 base from V and 1 base from J, with 6 bases between. The CDR3 loop spans 14 amino acids. Germline CDR1 SGHKS, CDR2 YYEKEE (reference sequence). The CDR3 reads CASSLRQSNQPQHF. The DNA for the CDR3 is TGTGCCAGCAGCTTGAGACAGAGCAATCAGCCCCAGCATTTT.

This clone came up once. The chain uses TRBV7-2 and TRBJ2-7; tentative D call: TRBD1 (6 bases). This CDR3 is built from 14 residues. The V end lost 3 bases, the J end lost 7 bases, and 16 bases lay between the germline ends. CDR1 is SGHTA and CDR2 is FQGNSA in the germline V gene. The CDR3 here is CASSFRQAGLEQYF. The CDR3, as DNA: TGTGCCAGCAGCTTCAGACAGGCAGGTTTGGAGCAGTACTTC.

This CDR3 is CAISDDGAPEQYF. The DNA for the CDR3 is TGTGCCATCAGTGATGATGGGGCGCCCGAGCAGTACTTC. The chain is built from TRBV10-3 and TRBJ2-7, with D possibly being TRBD1 (5 bases). CDR1 and CDR2 from the germline V gene are ENHRY and SYGVKD. Trimming took off 3 bases at V and 6 bases at J, with 12 bases between the two ends. The CDR3 length is 13 residues.

V gene TRBV23-1 combines with J gene TRBJ2-3, with D tentatively TRBD2 (5 bases). TRBV23-1 is noted as an ORF with a role that remains uncertain. This CDR3 spans 14 amino acids. Trimming shortened V by 6 bases and J by 5 bases, and 15 bases separated the two germline ends. In DNA, the CDR3 is TGCGCCAGCAGATTGCATGCGGCGGGAGATACGCAGTATTTT. Protein sequence: CASRLHAAGDTQYF.

The chain links TRBV5-1 to TRBJ1-4; 8 bases match TRBD1. Germline V gene data show CDR1 as SGHRS and CDR2 as YFSETQ. The CDR3 has 16 amino acids. V shed 5 bases and J 5 bases; nucleotides not matched to a gene: 11. The CDR3 DNA sequence: TGCGCCAGCAGGGACGGGACAGGCCTTAGAAATGAAAAACTGTTTTTT. Amino acid sequence: CASRDGTGLRNEKLFF.

This sequence joins TRBV7-2 and TRBJ2-2, with D perhaps TRBD1 (6 bases). Germline V gene sequence: CDR1 SGHTA, CDR2 FQGNSA. The V end was cut by 5 bases, the J end by 0 bases, with 16 bases between. This CDR3 has 17 amino acids. The CDR3 sequence: CASSRRSRQANTGELFF. The CDR3 DNA follows: TGTGCCAGCAGCCGTCGGTCACGACAGGCGAACACCGGGGAGCTGTTTTTT.

This clone was observed a single time. The CDR3 spells CAWKIAGLNTGELFF. The CDR3, as DNA: TGTGCCTGGAAAATAGCGGGATTGAACACCGGGGAGCTGTTTTTT. This chain connects TRBV30 to TRBJ2-2; 8 nucleotides match TRBD2. Germline V lookup: CDR1 GTSNPN, CDR2 SVGIG (reference sequence). J was trimmed by 1 base and V by 4 bases; bases with no gene match: 5. CDR3 size: 15 residues.

The DNA for the CDR3 is TGTGCCAGCAGCCTTGGACAGGGCACTCCCCAGGGTACGCAGTATTTT. Translation: CASSLGQGTPQGTQYF. This chain links TRBV11-3 with TRBJ2-3, with 8 bases lining up with TRBD1. Looked up from germline, CDR1 is SGHNT and CDR2 is YENEEA. Germline trimming cut 5 bases from V and 8 bases from J; bases unmatched to any gene: 15. The CDR3 has 16 amino acids.

The rearrangement uses TRBV5-1 and TRBJ2-2; perhaps TRBD1 as D (6 bases). V lost 4 bases to trimming and J lost 3 bases, with 16 bases between them. The CDR3 spans 16 residues. CDR1 and CDR2 from the germline V gene are SGHRS and YFSETQ. This CDR3 is CASSGTGISHTGELFF. CDR3 sequence (DNA): TGCGCCAGCAGCGGCACAGGGATCAGTCACACCGGGGAGCTGTTTTTT.

The CDR3 here is CASSSSQGSNTEAFF. The CDR3 DNA reads TGTGCCAGCAGCTCCTCACAGGGGTCGAACACTGAAGCTTTCTTT. V gene TRBV11-1 combines with J gene TRBJ1-1; 7 bases map to TRBD1. Germline-derived CDR1 and CDR2 are SGHAT and FQDESV (reference sequence). CDR3 length: 15 amino acids. Trimming at V came to 4 bases and at J to 1 base, leaving 6 bases not matched to a gene.

The chain uses TRBV5-6 and TRBJ1-4; no clear D. The germline V and J ends were trimmed by 0 bases and 2 bases, with 5 bases remaining between them. The CDR3 has 14 amino acids. Germline assignment: CDR1 SGHDT and CDR2 YYEEEE. Here the CDR3 reads CASSLGGTNEKLFF. For the CDR3, the DNA is TGTGCCAGCAGCTTGGGAGGGACTAATGAAAAACTGTTTTTT.

This clone was observed a single time. The CDR3 DNA reads as TGCAGCGTTGATGAGGGCGGTATCTATGGCTACACCTTC. This gives the protein CSVDEGGIYGYTF. The chain has TRBV29-1 and TRBJ1-2; no firm D call. CDR3 length equals 13 residues. Germline V lookup: CDR1 SQVTM, CDR2 ANQGSEA. V was trimmed by 3 bases and J by 4 bases, leaving 12 bases between them.

The J gene is TRBJ2-6, the V gene TRBV6-5; the match to TRBD1 covers 7 bases. This CDR3 is built from 15 residues. The trim removed 8 bases at V and 2 bases at J, leaving 6 bases unmatched. CDR1 MNHEY and CDR2 SVGAGI come from the germline V gene. CDR3 DNA: TGTGCCAGCTGGGCTCAGGGGGCTGGGGCCAACGTCCTGACTTTC. As protein: CASWAQGAGANVLTF.

V is TRBV20-1 and J is TRBJ1-2; D possibly corresponds to TRBD1 (6 bases). Germline lookup yields CDR1 DFQATT and CDR2 SNEGSKA (reference sequence). CDR3 length: 11 amino acids. Between the trimmed V and J ends, which lost 7 bases and 5 bases, there was a span of 11 bases. Here the CDR3 DNA reads TGCAGTGTTCCCGGACAGTATGGCTACACCTTC. As protein: CSVPGQYGYTF.

This chain links TRBV11-3 with TRBJ2-1; maybe TRBD2 (6 bases). The CDR3 is made up of 16 amino acids. V was clipped by 5 bases and J by 3 bases, with 17 bases between them. Germline CDR1 SGHNT, CDR2 YENEEA. CDR3 region: CASSAQGGMVYNEQFF. The CDR3 nucleotides are TGTGCCAGCAGCGCTCAGGGCGGGATGGTCTACAATGAGCAGTTCTTC. The full variable domain, rest sourced from reference TRBV11-3 and TRBJ2-1, is EAGVVQSPRYKIIEKKQPVAFWCNPISGHNTLYWYLQNLGQGPELLIRYENEEAVDDSQLPKDRFSAERLKGVDSTLKIQPAELGDSAVYLCASSAQGGMVYNEQFFGPGTRLTVL.

A word on this clone: The sample holds other DNA sequences that translate to the same CDR3. This chain joins TRBV5-1 and TRBJ1-5; maybe TRBD1 (5 bases). V was pared by 0 bases and J by 7 bases, with 8 bases between. Germline CDR1 and CDR2: SGHRS and YFSETQ. The CDR3 is 13 residues long. CDR3: CASSLDGGQPQHF. Written as DNA, the CDR3 is TGCGCCAGCAGCTTGGACGGGGGGCAGCCCCAGCATTTT. Drawing the rest from reference TRBV5-1 and TRBJ1-5, the complete variable domain is KAGVTQTPRYLIKTRGQQVTLSCSPISGHRSVSWYQQTPGQGLQFLFEYFSETQRNKGNFPGRFSGRQFSNSRSEMNVSTLELGDSALYLCASSLDGGQPQHFGDGTRLSIL.

The chain combines TRBV7-8 with TRBJ2-1; 12 nucleotides agree with TRBD1. J gave up 6 bases and V 5 bases, and 5 bases lay outside the gene matches. Germline V gene lookup returns CDR1 SGHVS and CDR2 FQNEAQ. This CDR3 region has 15 residues. CDR3 sequence reads: CASSPGQGAFNEQFF. Written as DNA, the CDR3 is TGTGCCAGCAGCCCGGGACAGGGGGCATTCAATGAGCAGTTCTTC.